Listed here are 5 T cell receptor beta chains from one sample, sequenced in a study of cytomegalovirus exposure and HLA in healthy donors. The PCR used 60 Vbeta and 13 Jbeta primers. Assay used: immunoSEQ multiplex PCR; TCRdb lists only in-frame clones, some missing. The sample shows around 150,000 clones, 70% to 80% of them seen only once. The sequenced sample was PBMCs. These receptors were collected from a young man in good health and CMV-seropositive.

Comments on this clone: The conserved closing phenylalanine or tryptophan is absent in this CDR3, likely reflecting a read error. The J gene is TRBJ1-6, the V gene TRBV5-6; a weak D match, TRBD1 (6 bases). The CDR3 runs 13 residues. V lost 4 bases to trimming and J lost 10 bases, with 12 bases between them. Germline V gene lookup returns CDR1 SGHDT and CDR2 YYEEEE. CDR3 in DNA: TGTGCCAGCAGCATCGGACAGTCGTCACCCCTCCACCTT. It encodes CASSIGQSSPLHL.

The chain uses TRBV13 and TRBJ2-2; a possible D gene is TRBD2 (5 bases). The germline gives CDR1 PRHDT, CDR2 FYEKMQ (reference sequence). CDR3 length: 14 amino acids. The V end was cut by 6 bases, the J end by 4 bases, with 12 bases between. Written as DNA, the CDR3 is TGTGCCAGCAGGAGGGAAGCGTCCACCGGGGAGCTGTTTTTT. Amino acids: CASRREASTGELFF.

This clone was observed once. This sequence joins TRBV7-9 and TRBJ1-2, with D perhaps TRBD1 (5 bases). Trimming removed 5 bases from V and 6 bases from J, with 10 bases in between. CDR1 is SEHNR and CDR2 is FQNEAQ in the germline V gene (reference sequence). The CDR3 has 12 amino acids. For the CDR3, the DNA is TGTGCCAGCAGCGCCCAGGGTAATGGCTACACCTTC. This translates into CASSAQGNGYTF.

The chain is built from TRBV4-1 and TRBJ2-1; D is perhaps TRBD1 (6 bases). Trimming pared 0 bases from V and 7 bases from J, leaving 10 bases between. The CDR3 extends over 14 amino acids. Per the germline V gene, CDR1 is MGHRA and CDR2 is YSYEKL. The CDR3 protein is CASSQEGTQNEQFF. The CDR3 coding sequence is TGCGCCAGCAGCCAAGAAGGGACACAGAATGAGCAGTTCTTC.

The chain employs TRBV27 and TRBJ1-1, with a weak D call TRBD1 (6 bases). V lost 3 bases and J lost 11, with 13 bases in between. The CDR3 runs to 12 residues. From germline, CDR1 is MNHEY and CDR2 SMNVEV (reference sequence). CDR3 protein: CASSFSGVGAFF. DNA of the CDR3: TGTGCCAGCAGTTTTTCAGGGGTCGGGGCTTTCTTT.